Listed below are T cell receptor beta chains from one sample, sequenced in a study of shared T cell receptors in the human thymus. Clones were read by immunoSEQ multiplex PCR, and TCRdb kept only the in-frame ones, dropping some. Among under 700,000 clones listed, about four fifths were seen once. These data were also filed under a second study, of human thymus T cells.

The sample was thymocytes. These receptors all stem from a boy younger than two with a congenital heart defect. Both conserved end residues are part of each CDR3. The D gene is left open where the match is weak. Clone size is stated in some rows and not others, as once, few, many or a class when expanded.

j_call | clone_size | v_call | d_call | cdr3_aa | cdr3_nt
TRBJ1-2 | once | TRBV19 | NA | CASRAPVSGGYTF | TGTGCCAGTAGAGCCCCGGTTTCGGGAGGCTACACCTTC
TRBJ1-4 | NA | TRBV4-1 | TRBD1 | CASSQPPDRGQVEKLFF | TGCGCCAGCAGCCAACCCCCCGACAGGGGGCAAGTTGAAAAACTGTTTTTT
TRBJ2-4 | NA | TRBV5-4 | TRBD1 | CASNPQGARDIQYF | TGTGCCAGCAACCCACAGGGGGCGAGGGACATTCAGTACTTC
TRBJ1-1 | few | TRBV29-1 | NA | CSGTPQVF | TGCAGCGGTACCCCCCAGGTCTTT
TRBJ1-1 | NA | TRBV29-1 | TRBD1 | CSVEDRGNTEAFF | TGCAGCGTTGAGGACAGGGGGAACACTGAAGCTTTCTTT
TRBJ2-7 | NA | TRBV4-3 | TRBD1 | CASSQDHRGWGEQYF | TGCGCCAGCAGCCAAGATCACAGGGGGTGGGGCGAGCAGTACTTC
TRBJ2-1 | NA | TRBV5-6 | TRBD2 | CASRSRLADSYNEQFF | TGTGCCAGCAGGAGTCGGCTAGCGGATTCCTACAATGAGCAGTTCTTC
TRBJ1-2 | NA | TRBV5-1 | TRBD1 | CASSRTGANNYGYTF | TGCGCCAGCAGCAGGACAGGGGCGAATAACTATGGCTACACCTTC
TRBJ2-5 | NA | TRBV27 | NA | CATRYGQMGETQYF | TGTGCCACCCGATATGGACAGATGGGAGAGACCCAGTACTTC
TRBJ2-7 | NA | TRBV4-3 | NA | CASSQVNREGYEQYF | TGCGCCAGCAGCCAAGTTAACAGGGAAGGGTACGAGCAGTACTTC
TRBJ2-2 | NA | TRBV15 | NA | CATSRGTFNTGELFF | TGTGCCACCAGCAGAGGGACTTTCAACACCGGGGAGCTGTTTTTT
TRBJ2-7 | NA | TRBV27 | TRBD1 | CASSPARDRGYEQYF | TGTGCCAGCAGCCCCGCCCGGGACAGGGGTTACGAGCAGTACTTC
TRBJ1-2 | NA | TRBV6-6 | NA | CASSYSPGDLNYGYTF | TGTGCCAGCAGTTACTCGCCAGGGGACCTCAACTATGGCTACACCTTC
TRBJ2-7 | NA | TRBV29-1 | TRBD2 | CSVEDRAGGGVSYEQYF | TGCAGCGTTGAAGATCGGGCGGGAGGGGGGGTGTCCTACGAGCAGTACTTC
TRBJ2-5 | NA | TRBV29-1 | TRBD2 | CSVVGGKETQYF | TGCAGCGTAGTCGGGGGGAAGGAGACCCAGTACTTC
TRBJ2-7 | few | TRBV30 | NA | CAWSLDAGDEQYF | TGTGCCTGGAGTCTCGACGCCGGAGACGAGCAGTACTTC
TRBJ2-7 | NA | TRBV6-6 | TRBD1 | CASSPRGHSYEQYF | TGTGCCAGCAGTCCCAGGGGGCATTCCTACGAGCAGTACTTC
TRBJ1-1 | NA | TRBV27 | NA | CASSLRGQFNQAFF | TGTGCCAGCAGTTTACGAGGACAGTTCAATCAAGCTTTCTTT
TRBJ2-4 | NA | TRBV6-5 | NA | CASTPSRGRGVIQYF | TGTGCCAGCACGCCCTCGAGGGGGAGGGGCGTCATTCAGTACTTC
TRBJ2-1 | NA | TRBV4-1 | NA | CASSLKGDRSYNEQFF | TGCGCCAGCAGTCTAAAAGGGGATCGGTCCTACAATGAGCAGTTCTTC
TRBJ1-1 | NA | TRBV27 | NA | CASSLATNTEAFF | TGTGCCAGCAGTTTGGCCACGAACACTGAAGCTTTCTTT
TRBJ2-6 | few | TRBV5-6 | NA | CASSLDGRGVAGANVLTF | TGTGCCAGCAGCCTGGACGGCAGAGGTGTCGCTGGGGCCAACGTCCTGACTTTC
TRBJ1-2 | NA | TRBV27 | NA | CASSLTGDGSYGYTF | TGTGCCAGCAGTTTGACGGGGGACGGCTCCTATGGCTACACCTTC
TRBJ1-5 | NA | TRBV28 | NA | CASRYSNQPQHF | TGTGCCAGCAGGTATAGCAATCAGCCCCAGCATTTT
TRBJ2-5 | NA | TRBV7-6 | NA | CASSFQALRQETQYF | TGTGCCAGCAGCTTTCAGGCACTCCGACAAGAGACCCAGTACTTC
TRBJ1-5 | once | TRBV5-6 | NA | CASSLMGAGNQPQHF | TGTGCCAGCAGCTTGATGGGGGCTGGCAATCAGCCCCAGCATTTT